This paragraph reports one T cell receptor beta chain. Authors' analysis steps: Nucleated cell counts were estimated from reference gene primer amplification. The repertoire was sequenced with immunoSEQ multiplex PCR; TCRdb's copy has only in-frame clones and lacks some. Clone size and the V and J calls come from that table; the DNA yielded D and trimming. In the table there are about 120,000 clones, roughly 79% of which are singletons. This record comes from a study of blood T cell repertoires in COVID-19. The V gene's germline CDR1 is SGHTA and CDR2 FQGTGA. Trimming took 3 bases from V and 1 from J; bases not matched to a gene: 7. The CDR3 runs 17 residues.

The gene calls are TRBV7-3 and TRBJ2-3; 10 nucleotides line up with TRBD2. The sequence was collected from a man in his 70s with acute or convalescent COVID-19. The sample consisted of peripheral blood. CDR3 amino acids: CASSFRGLAGGTDTQYF. Written as DNA, the CDR3 is TGTGCCAGCAGCTTCCGGGGGCTAGCGGGGGGCACAGATACGCAGTATTTT.